The 32 T cell receptor beta chains reported below all come from one sample, sequenced in a study of cytomegalovirus exposure and HLA in healthy donors. The method was immunoSEQ multiplex PCR; TCRdb's version includes in-frame clones alone and lacks a portion of them. The sample has some 180,000 clones, around nine tenths seen once. Sequencing input: PBMCs. Receptors were obtained from a man aged 25 to 40 in good health and CMV-seropositive.

The chain carries TRBV9 and TRBJ2-7; no clear D. CDR3 length equals 15 residues. Germline V lookup: CDR1 SGDLS, CDR2 YYNGEE. V lost 0 bases and J lost 3, with 13 bases in between. The CDR3, as DNA: TGTGCCAGCAGCGTAGGTCCGGGCACCGACTACGAGCAGTACTTC. Translation gives CASSVGPGTDYEQYF.

This clone was detected only a few times. V gene TRBV27 combines with J gene TRBJ1-5, with no clear D. The CDR3 spans 13 residues. The V end was cut by 6 bases, the J end by 0 bases, with 6 bases between. Germline CDR1 reads MNHEY; CDR2 reads SMNVEV (reference sequence). The DNA of the CDR3 is TGTGCCAGCAGGACGACTAGCAATCAGCCCCAGCATTTT. Encoded protein: CASRTTSNQPQHF.

This sequence joins TRBV28 and TRBJ2-7; 7 bases fit TRBD1. The CDR3 loop spans 14 amino acids. Germline CDR1 MDHEN, CDR2 SYDVKM. Germline trimming cut 2 bases from V and 5 bases from J; bases unmatched to any gene: 6. The CDR3 reads CASSLPTGYNEQYF. Written as DNA, the CDR3 is TGTGCCAGCAGTTTACCGACAGGGTATAACGAGCAGTACTTC. The entire variable domain, with the rest obtained from reference TRBV28 and TRBJ2-7, is as follows: DVKVTQSSRYLVKRTGEKVFLECVQDMDHENMFWYRQDPGLGLRLIYFSYDVKMKEKGDIPEGYSVSREKKERFSLILESASTNQTSMYLCASSLPTGYNEQYFGPGTRLTVT.

This sequence joins TRBV5-1 and TRBJ2-1; D may correspond to TRBD1 or TRBD2 (6 bases each). Germline-derived CDR1 and CDR2 are SGHRS and YFSETQ. Trimming took off 4 bases at V and 5 bases at J, with 16 bases between the two ends. This CDR3 is 15 amino acids long. The CDR3 DNA follows: TGCGCCAGCAGCCCCACGGGGGCGCGGAACAATGAGCAGTTCTTC. It encodes CASSPTGARNNEQFF.

The chain employs TRBV7-9 and TRBJ2-7, with a tentative D call TRBD1 (6 bases). The CDR3 consists of 14 residues. The germline gives CDR1 SEHNR, CDR2 FQNEAQ (reference sequence). Between the trimmed V and J ends, which lost 5 bases and 7 bases, there was a span of 18 bases. CDR3 sequence reads: CASSRPEGDMEQYF. Written as DNA, the CDR3 is TGTGCCAGCAGCCGCCCCGAGGGGGACATGGAGCAGTACTTC.

The chain recombines TRBV5-6 with TRBJ2-3, with 12 bases matching TRBD1. Germline V lookup: CDR1 SGHDT, CDR2 YYEEEE. Trimming at V came to 4 bases and at J to 2 bases, leaving 5 bases not matched to a gene. This CDR3 has 16 amino acids. The DNA for the CDR3 is TGTGCCAGCAGCGGGACAGGGGGCCCCTTCACAGATACGCAGTATTTT. It is translated as CASSGTGGPFTDTQYF.

V is TRBV6-1 and J is TRBJ2-7, with a possible D match to TRBD2 (5 bases). CDR3 size: 14 residues. Trimming removed 2 bases at V and 2 bases at J, with 10 bases between. CDR1 and CDR2 from the germline V gene are MNHNS and SASEGT. The CDR3 DNA follows: TGTGCCAGCAGTGAAACGAGCGGTCCCTACGAGCAGTACTTC. Protein: CASSETSGPYEQYF.

CDR3 in DNA: TGTGCCAGCAGCTTATCCCCAGGGCAGAACACTGAAGCTTTCTTT. This translates into CASSLSPGQNTEAFF. The chain employs TRBV7-3 and TRBJ1-1; perhaps TRBD1 as D (5 bases). The CDR3 totals 15 residues. V was shortened by 2 bases and J by 1 base, with 11 bases between the two germline ends. Germline V gives CDR1 SGHTA, CDR2 FQGTGA.

This clone was seen a few times. At the DNA level, this CDR3 is encoded by other sequences in the same sample as well. The chain carries TRBV20-1 and TRBJ2-7; tentatively, D is TRBD1 (6 bases). The CDR3 covers 11 residues. V was trimmed by 3 bases and J by 3 bases, leaving 6 bases between them. The germline V gene has CDR1 DFQATT and CDR2 SNEGSKA (reference sequence). The CDR3 nucleotides are TGCAGTGCTAGGGACAGCTACGAGCAGTACTTC. Translation: CSARDSYEQYF.

This clone has just one count. CDR3 nucleotides: TGTGCCAGCACGGTCGACAGGGGGCGCAGTTATGAGCAGTTCTTC. As protein: CASTVDRGRSYEQFF. The rearrangement links TRBV2 to TRBJ2-1, with 10 bases lining up with TRBD1. The V segment lost 7 bases and the J segment 8 bases; nucleotides outside the gene matches: 11. The CDR3 extends over 15 amino acids. From germline, CDR1 is SNHLY and CDR2 FYNNEI.

The chain has TRBV19 and TRBJ2-1; 14 bases fit TRBD2. The V gene's germline CDR1 is LNHDA and CDR2 SQIVND (reference sequence). The V segment lost 5 bases and the J segment 8 bases; nucleotides outside the gene matches: 5. This CDR3 is 15 amino acids long. As DNA, the CDR3 is TGTGCCAGTAGTTCGACTAGCGGGGGGGAGGATGAGCAGTTCTTC. As protein: CASSSTSGGEDEQFF. Full variable domain (missing parts from reference TRBV19 and TRBJ2-1): DGGITQSPKYLFRKEGQNVTLSCEQNLNHDAMYWYRQDPGQGLRLIYYSQIVNDFQKGDIAEGYSVSREKKESFPLTVTSAQKNPTAFYLCASSSTSGGEDEQFFGPGTRLTVL.

The V and J genes are TRBV13 and TRBJ2-7; D not resolved. Germline V gene sequence: CDR1 PRHDT, CDR2 FYEKMQ (reference sequence). Trimming left V 5 bases short and J 2 bases short, with 13 bases between. The CDR3 runs 14 residues. CDR3 region: CASSPRTATYEQYF. The CDR3 bases are TGTGCCAGCAGCCCGCGGACGGCTACCTACGAGCAGTACTTC. Filled out from reference TRBV13 and TRBJ2-7, the complete variable domain reads AAGVIQSPRHLIKEKRETATLKCYPIPRHDTVYWYQQGPGQDPQFLISFYEKMQSDKGSIPDRFSAQQFSDYHSELNMSSLELGDSALYFCASSPRTATYEQYFGPGTRLTVT.

This clone was seen just once. The chain combines TRBV6-4 with TRBJ2-6; D ambiguous. The CDR3 runs 18 residues. V shed 0 bases and J shed 0 bases, with 12 bases lying between them. Per the germline V gene, CDR1 is MRHNA and CDR2 is SNTAGT. The CDR3 nucleotides are TGTGCCAGCAGTGACTCGAGACCCGGCCTCTCTGGGGCCAACGTCCTGACTTTC. Translated: CASSDSRPGLSGANVLTF.

The V and J genes are TRBV7-9 and TRBJ1-4; D remains ambiguous. CDR3 length equals 15 residues. Germline V lookup: CDR1 SEHNR, CDR2 FQNEAQ (reference sequence). Trimming removed 2 bases at V and 0 bases at J, with 7 bases between. Here the CDR3 DNA reads TGTGCCAGCAGCTTACTTCTAGCAACTAATGAAAAACTGTTTTTT. As protein: CASSLLLATNEKLFF.

This clone appeared a few times. This chain links TRBV6-1 with TRBJ1-1; D is unclear. This CDR3 region has 10 residues. Trimming stripped 5 bases from V and 5 bases from J, with 3 bases between. The germline V gene encodes CDR1 MNHNS and CDR2 SASEGT. This chain's CDR3 is CASSFTEAFF. The CDR3 DNA is TGTGCCAGCAGTTTTACTGAAGCTTTCTTT.

This clone came up a few times. At the DNA level, this CDR3 is encoded by other sequences in the same sample as well. The chain couples TRBV7-2 to TRBJ1-1, with D perhaps matching TRBD1 (5 bases). Germline CDR1 and CDR2: SGHTA and FQGNSA. With 2 bases removed from V and 4 bases from J, the gap between germline ends came to 8 bases. This CDR3 region has 13 residues. The CDR3 is CASSLTGVTEAFF. The CDR3 coding sequence is TGTGCCAGCAGCTTAACGGGGGTCACTGAAGCTTTCTTT.

The chain is built from TRBV6-5 and TRBJ2-2; D remains ambiguous. The CDR3 contains 11 residues. V was pared by 2 bases and J by 9 bases, with 4 bases between. Germline loops: CDR1 MNHEY, CDR2 SVGAGI. In nucleotides, the CDR3 is TGTGCCAGCAGTTACATGAGGGAGCTGTTTTTT. This gives the protein CASSYMRELFF.

The chain combines TRBV28 with TRBJ1-5; D ambiguous. Germline V lookup: CDR1 MDHEN, CDR2 SYDVKM. The CDR3 is 11 amino acids. V was clipped by 2 bases and J by 9 bases, with 5 bases between them. The CDR3 sequence: CASSLRWPQHF. CDR3 nucleotides: TGTGCCAGCAGTTTACGGTGGCCCCAGCATTTT. The entire variable domain, with the rest obtained from reference TRBV28 and TRBJ1-5, is as follows: DVKVTQSSRYLVKRTGEKVFLECVQDMDHENMFWYRQDPGLGLRLIYFSYDVKMKEKGDIPEGYSVSREKKERFSLILESASTNQTSMYLCASSLRWPQHFGDGTRLSIL.

The V gene is TRBV6-4, the J gene TRBJ1-5; possibly TRBD1 for D (6 bases). V was pared by 8 bases and J by 0 bases, with 20 bases between. CDR3 length: 17 residues. Germline values: CDR1 MRHNA, CDR2 SNTAGT. Here the CDR3 DNA reads TGTGCCAGCCCGGAGACAGGTCGGGTATATAGCAATCAGCCCCAGCATTTT. It yields the protein CASPETGRVYSNQPQHF.

In its sample, this clone was seen once. V usage is TRBV27 and J usage is TRBJ1-2; possible D gene TRBD1, 6 bases. Trimming stripped 4 bases from V and 4 bases from J, with 22 bases between. The CDR3 runs to 17 residues. The germline gives CDR1 MNHEY, CDR2 SMNVEV (reference sequence). The CDR3 DNA reads as TGTGCCAGCAGTTCCCTTCCGGGGGCATCGGCCTTCTATGGCTACACCTTC. This encodes CASSSLPGASAFYGYTF.

The rearrangement joins TRBV30 to TRBJ1-5, with D hard to call. The germline V and J ends were trimmed by 7 bases and 7 bases, with 23 bases remaining between them. Germline CDR1 reads GTSNPN; CDR2 reads SVGIG (reference sequence). CDR3 size: 15 residues. The CDR3 sequence is CAYTPQPSLRQPQHF. CDR3 sequence (DNA): TGTGCCTATACTCCTCAACCCAGTTTAAGACAGCCCCAGCATTTT. The whole variable domain, filled in from reference TRBV30 and TRBJ1-5, reads SQTIHQWPATLVQPVGSPLSLECTVEGTSNPNLYWYRQAAGRGLQLLFYSVGIGQISSEVPQNLSASRPQDRQFILSSKKLLLSDSGFYLCAYTPQPSLRQPQHFGDGTRLSIL.

This rearrangement joins TRBV4-3 to TRBJ1-4; D remains unclear. This CDR3 spans 14 amino acids. Per the germline V gene, CDR1 is LGHNA and CDR2 is YSLEER. V dropped 1 base and J dropped 4 bases, with 7 bases sitting between them. In nucleotides, the CDR3 is TGCGCCAGCAGCCAAGCCCTGGATAATGAAAAACTGTTTTTT. This gives the protein CASSQALDNEKLFF.

The chain links TRBV9 to TRBJ2-2, with 10 bases fitting TRBD2. Looked up from germline, CDR1 is SGDLS and CDR2 is YYNGEE. The CDR3 spans 14 residues. Germline trimming cut 4 bases from V and 5 bases from J; bases unmatched to any gene: 2. The CDR3 DNA is TGTGCCAGCAGCCTTAGCGGGAGGACCGGGGAGCTGTTTTTT. The encoded protein is CASSLSGRTGELFF.

The chain is built from TRBV19 and TRBJ1-2; no firm D call. The germline V gene has CDR1 LNHDA and CDR2 SQIVND (reference sequence). V was cut by 0 bases and J by 1 base, with 3 bases left in between. The length of the CDR3 is 13 residues. CDR3 coding DNA: TGTGCCAGTAGTATAGAGGTTAACTATGGCTACACCTTC. Residues: CASSIEVNYGYTF.

The J gene is TRBJ2-7, the V gene TRBV6-1, with a possible D match to TRBD2 (5 bases). Germline CDR1 MNHNS, CDR2 SASEGT. The CDR3 covers 14 residues. The ends were cut back, 1 base at V and 4 bases at J, with 11 bases in the middle. CDR3 nucleotides: TGTGCCAGCAGTGAAGTACTAGGGCGATACGAGCAGTACTTC. Translating gives CASSEVLGRYEQYF.

The gene calls are TRBV7-3 and TRBJ2-1, with D hard to call. The CDR3 extends over 13 amino acids. Germline V gene sequence: CDR1 SGHTA, CDR2 FQGTGA. Trimming removed 3 bases from V and 5 bases from J, with 8 bases in between. The CDR3 coding sequence is TGTGCCAGCAGCTTTGGGGTCAACAATGAGCAGTTCTTC. It yields the protein CASSFGVNNEQFF.

V and J are TRBV27 and TRBJ1-6; D remains ambiguous. The germline CDR1 and CDR2 sequences are MNHEY and SMNVEV (reference sequence). Trimming pared 6 bases from V and 4 bases from J, leaving 16 bases between. CDR3 length equals 16 residues. For the CDR3, the DNA is TGTGCCAGCAGCCGAGTGAGAATTTTGTATAATTCACCCCTCCACTTT. This translates into CASSRVRILYNSPLHF.

The genes are TRBV7-9 and TRBJ1-3; possible D gene TRBD1, 5 bases. Germline lookup yields CDR1 SEHNR and CDR2 FQNEAQ (reference sequence). Trimming removed 8 bases from V and 0 bases from J, with 17 bases in between. The CDR3 runs to 16 residues. The CDR3 DNA sequence: TGTGCCAGCCTGGGGGGGGGACTCCTCTCTGGAAACACCATATATTTT. Its translation is CASLGGGLLSGNTIYF.

The chain is built from TRBV10-1 and TRBJ1-4; no clear D. This CDR3 spans 15 amino acids. From germline, CDR1 is WNHNN and CDR2 SYGVQD (reference sequence). The V and J ends lost 11 bases and 13 bases respectively, with 29 bases between them. The CDR3 is CARDPVEVARLALFF. CDR3 nucleotide sequence: TGCGCCCGCGATCCTGTTGAGGTAGCTCGGCTGGCACTGTTTTTT.

The genes are TRBV6-1 and TRBJ2-1; a weak D match, TRBD1 (5 bases). Germline lookup yields CDR1 MNHNS and CDR2 SASEGT. Trimming removed 8 bases from V and 10 bases from J, with 21 bases in between. The CDR3 loop spans 14 amino acids. CDR3 DNA sequence: TGTGCCAGCGAGGTCCGACAGAGTTTAGGAGAGCAGTTCTTC. The encoded protein is CASEVRQSLGEQFF.

The chain couples TRBV28 to TRBJ2-5; weak D call: TRBD2 (6 bases). The CDR3 extends over 13 amino acids. V was trimmed by 5 bases and J by 1 base, leaving 8 bases between them. Germline-derived CDR1 and CDR2 are MDHEN and SYDVKM. In nucleotides, the CDR3 is TGTGCCAGCAGTACTAGCTTCCAAGAGACCCAGTACTTC. It encodes CASSTSFQETQYF.

This clone has a handful of counts. This sample includes further DNA sequences coding for the same CDR3. The chain carries TRBV4-1 and TRBJ2-7, with 7 bases aligning to TRBD1. J lost 1 base, V lost 0 bases, and 3 bases had no gene match. Germline assignment: CDR1 MGHRA and CDR2 YSYEKL. The CDR3 totals 15 residues. In DNA form, the CDR3 reads TGCGCCAGCAGCCAAGAAACAGGGGAGTCCTACGAGCAGTACTTC. It specifies CASSQETGESYEQYF.